These 29 T cell receptor beta chains were all obtained from the same sample, sequenced in a study of cytomegalovirus exposure and HLA in healthy donors. With 60 Vbeta and 13 Jbeta primers, the PCR was carried out. This table comes from immunoSEQ multiplex PCR, and its TCRdb copy is limited to in-frame clones, with some not included. Altogether under 250,000 clones are present, 76% being singletons, with the ten largest covering 0.63%. Specimen: PBMCs. All receptors come from a man between 18 and 35 years old in good health and CMV-seronegative.

This clone was detected only a few times. The chain links TRBV6-5 to TRBJ1-2; TRBD1 matches 8 bases. J lost 3 bases, V lost 2 bases, and 2 bases had no gene match. The germline gives CDR1 MNHEY, CDR2 SVGAGI. The CDR3 is 14 amino acids. The CDR3 loop reads CASSYPGQDYGYTF. CDR3 nucleotides: TGTGCCAGCAGTTACCCGGGACAGGACTATGGCTACACCTTC.

This chain uses TRBV18 with TRBJ1-1, with D unresolved. This CDR3 is 16 amino acids long. Trimming cost V 2 bases and J 2 bases, with 15 bases left between them. Per the germline V gene, CDR1 is KGHSH and CDR2 is LQKENI. The CDR3 nucleotides read TGTGCCAGCTCACCAACTAGAGAGTTGGAAAACACTGAAGCTTTCTTT. It codes for CASSPTRELENTEAFF. The whole variable domain, remainder taken from reference TRBV18 and TRBJ1-1, is NAGVMQNPRHLVRRRGQEARLRCSPMKGHSHVYWYRQLPEEGLKFMVYLQKENIIDESGMPKERFSAEFPKEGPSILRIQQVVRGDSAAYFCASSPTRELENTEAFFGQGTRLTVV.

CDR3 in amino acids: CASSLAPVYTEAFF. CDR3 in DNA: TGTGCCAGCAGCTTAGCACCGGTGTACACTGAAGCTTTCTTT. The V call is TRBV7-8, the J call TRBJ1-1, with D unclear. CDR3 length: 14 amino acids. V lost 0 bases, J lost 3 bases, and 8 bases lay in between. CDR1 is SGHVS, CDR2 FQNEAQ, per germline. Supplemented by reference TRBV7-8 and TRBJ1-1, the full variable domain reads GAGVSQSPRYKVAKRGQDVALRCDPISGHVSLFWYQQALGQGPEFLTYFQNEAQLDKSGLPSDRFFAERPEGSVSTLKIQRTQQEDSAVYLCASSLAPVYTEAFFGQGTRLTVV.

Only one count was recorded for this clone. This rearrangement joins TRBV5-1 to TRBJ1-4; D ambiguous. Trimming pared 0 bases from V and 5 bases from J, leaving 8 bases between. Germline V gene data show CDR1 as SGHRS and CDR2 as YFSETQ. This CDR3 is 14 amino acids long. The CDR3 is CASSLGERNEKLFF. In DNA form, the CDR3 reads TGCGCCAGCAGCTTGGGTGAGAGAAATGAAAAACTGTTTTTT.

The V gene is TRBV5-4, the J gene TRBJ2-7; a weak D match, TRBD1 (5 bases). CDR3 length equals 16 residues. Germline V lookup: CDR1 SGHNT, CDR2 YYREEE (reference sequence). Trimming took 0 bases from V and 2 from J, leaving 15 bases between them. The DNA for the CDR3 is TGTGCCAGCAGCTTGGGACTGGGCAGGGCAACCTACGAGCAGTACTTC. Its protein product is CASSLGLGRATYEQYF.

The rearrangement joins TRBV9 to TRBJ1-1; tentatively, D is TRBD1 (6 bases). V lost 3 bases to trimming and J lost 8 bases, with 11 bases between them. Germline CDR1 and CDR2: SGDLS and YYNGEE. This CDR3 contains 12 residues. The CDR3 nucleotides read TGTGCCAGCAGCGACCTCACAGGGGAAGCTTTCTTT. Translated: CASSDLTGEAFF.

The chain uses TRBV5-6 and TRBJ2-2, with a tentative D call TRBD1 (5 bases). CDR1 and CDR2 (germline): SGHDT, YYEEEE. V was pared by 3 bases and J by 6 bases, with 12 bases between. There are 14 residues in the CDR3. The DNA of the CDR3 is TGTGCCAGCAGCTCCGACAGCAGGGCCGGGGAGCTGTTTTTT. Amino acids: CASSSDSRAGELFF.

The chain employs TRBV27 and TRBJ2-5, with D maybe TRBD1 (5 bases). V lost 6 bases, J lost 3 bases, and 14 bases lay in between. Germline V gives CDR1 MNHEY, CDR2 SMNVEV (reference sequence). The CDR3 has 14 residues. CDR3 in DNA: TGTGCCAGCAGCTCACTAAGGGGAAAAGAGACCCAGTACTTC. It yields the protein CASSSLRGKETQYF.

In DNA form, the CDR3 reads TGTGCCAGCAGTTTGGGGGGACGAGAGACCCAGTACTTC. Protein product: CASSLGGRETQYF. This chain uses TRBV28 with TRBJ2-5; D is perhaps TRBD2 (6 bases). The CDR3 covers 13 residues. Between the trimmed V and J ends, which lost 3 bases and 4 bases, there was a span of 9 bases. Germline V gene sequence: CDR1 MDHEN, CDR2 SYDVKM.

The rearrangement links TRBV30 to TRBJ2-5, with 10 nucleotides matching TRBD2. The J call may not be correct, given that the DNA end is closer to TRBJ2-7. The CDR3 consists of 14 residues. Germline assignment: CDR1 GTSNPN and CDR2 SVGIG (reference sequence). DNA of the CDR3: TGTGCCTGGCGACTAGCGGGTGTCTCCTACGAGCAGTACTTC. It is translated as CAWRLAGVSYEQYF.

This clone was seen a handful of times. The chain carries TRBV6-5 and TRBJ2-7; TRBD1 agrees at 11 bases. After removal of 4 bases from V and 5 bases from J, the junction contained 4 bases not matched to a gene. This CDR3 spans 14 amino acids. Germline CDR1 MNHEY, CDR2 SVGAGI. The CDR3 is CASSWTGGRDEQYF. The CDR3 DNA is TGTGCCAGCAGTTGGACAGGGGGCAGGGACGAGCAGTACTTC.

This clone came up a few times. The rearrangement joins TRBV6-1 to TRBJ2-7, with TRBD1 identical over 10 bases. Germline CDR1 reads MNHNS; CDR2 reads SASEGT. V gave up 5 bases and J gave up 2 bases; unmatched junction bases: 6. CDR3 size: 15 residues. This CDR3 reads CASSTTTGGPYEQYF. The CDR3 region has the DNA TGTGCCAGCAGTACCACGACAGGGGGCCCCTACGAGCAGTACTTC.

The rearrangement uses TRBV30 and TRBJ1-1; unclear D gene. Germline assignment: CDR1 GTSNPN and CDR2 SVGIG (reference sequence). The CDR3 consists of 13 residues. Trimming cost V 4 bases and J 4 bases, with 13 bases left between them. The CDR3 DNA is TGTGCCTGGATCCTGTGGCATGGCACTGAAGCTTTCTTT. Translated, it gives CAWILWHGTEAFF.

The chain has TRBV7-8 and TRBJ1-6; 7 bases are shared with TRBD1. V shed 5 bases and J 6 bases; nucleotides not matched to a gene: 7. This CDR3 region has 15 residues. Germline V lookup: CDR1 SGHVS, CDR2 FQNEAQ. The DNA for the CDR3 is TGTGCCAGCAGCGGATCCGGGACAGCTAATTCACCCCTCCACTTT. Translating it yields CASSGSGTANSPLHF.

The rearrangement uses TRBV5-1 and TRBJ1-6; D is undetermined. In germline, CDR1 is SGHRS, CDR2 YFSETQ. V was cut by 4 bases and J by 1 base, with 12 bases left in between. The CDR3 is made up of 16 amino acids. The CDR3 sequence: CASSEVVGSYNSPLHF. The CDR3 DNA reads TGCGCCAGCAGCGAGGTCGTCGGGTCCTATAATTCACCCCTCCACTTT. Looking up the rest from reference TRBV5-1 and TRBJ1-6 gives the full variable domain: KAGVTQTPRYLIKTRGQQVTLSCSPISGHRSVSWYQQTPGQGLQFLFEYFSETQRNKGNFPGRFSGRQFSNSRSEMNVSTLELGDSALYLCASSEVVGSYNSPLHFGNGTRLTVT.

This chain connects TRBV25-1 to TRBJ2-7, with 7 bases fitting TRBD2. V was pared by 6 bases and J by 7 bases, with 12 bases of the junction left unmatched. Germline CDR1 reads MGHDK; CDR2 reads SYGVNS. The CDR3 contains 14 residues. The CDR3 reads CASSPGDYPWEQYF. The DNA for the CDR3 is TGTGCCAGCAGCCCCGGGGACTACCCCTGGGAGCAGTACTTC.

The chain is built from TRBV7-3 and TRBJ1-1, with D unresolved. From germline, CDR1 is SGHTA and CDR2 FQGTGA. The CDR3 totals 14 residues. The V and J ends lost 0 bases and 6 bases respectively, with 11 bases between them. CDR3 bases: TGTGCCAGCAGCTTAACGGGGAGAGGGCCTGAAGCTTTCTTT. Its translation: CASSLTGRGPEAFF.

Notes on this clone: The same CDR3 can be traced to other DNA sequences in this sample. The chain combines TRBV28 with TRBJ1-3; D remains unclear. CDR3 length equals 14 residues. Germline assignment: CDR1 MDHEN and CDR2 SYDVKM. V gave up 2 bases and J gave up 2 bases, with 7 bases separating them. CDR3 residues: CASSLGQTGNTIYF. CDR3 nucleotide sequence: TGTGCCAGCAGTTTAGGGCAGACTGGAAACACCATATATTTT.

This clone was detected once. The chain recombines TRBV11-2 with TRBJ2-1; D perhaps matches TRBD1 (5 bases). Germline lookup yields CDR1 SGHAT and CDR2 FQNNGV. CDR3 length equals 17 residues. Trimming took 2 bases from V and 3 from J, leaving 17 bases between them. The CDR3 DNA follows: TGTGCCAGCAGCTTAATTGTACTCCAGGGTAACTACAATGAGCAGTTCTTC. Protein: CASSLIVLQGNYNEQFF.

The chain is built from TRBV27 and TRBJ2-5; 7 positions match TRBD1. The CDR3 has 14 residues. The V gene end was trimmed by 8 bases and the J gene end by 5 bases; junction bases not matched to a gene: 11. The germline CDR1 and CDR2 sequences are MNHEY and SMNVEV (reference sequence). The CDR3 DNA reads as TGTGCCAGCGCTCCGGACAGGACGAGGGAGACCCAGTACTTC. It encodes CASAPDRTRETQYF.

The chain joins TRBV28 to TRBJ2-1; TRBD1 agrees at 9 bases. V shed 4 bases and J 9 bases; nucleotides not matched to a gene: 7. Germline V CDR1 and CDR2: MDHEN, SYDVKM. CDR3 length equals 14 residues. The CDR3 sequence is CASSSGDRVTEQFF. The CDR3 DNA reads TGTGCCAGCAGTTCGGGGGACAGGGTGACTGAGCAGTTCTTC.

This clone was found a few times. The V and J genes are TRBV5-1 and TRBJ2-7; TRBD2 might be the D (6 bases). Looked up from germline, CDR1 is SGHRS and CDR2 is YFSETQ. The CDR3 totals 17 residues. V shed 4 bases and J shed 1 base, with 21 bases lying between them. The CDR3 region is CASSPGEANHRSYEQYF. CDR3 sequence (DNA): TGCGCCAGCAGCCCCGGGGAGGCAAACCATAGGTCCTACGAGCAGTACTTC.

CDR3 DNA sequence: TGTGCCAGCAGTTCAGAGGGCTTGGGCTACACCTTC. Residues: CASSSEGLGYTF. V usage is TRBV6-5 and J usage is TRBJ1-2; D remains unclear. The ends were cut back, 4 bases at V and 8 bases at J, with 11 bases in the middle. The CDR3 contains 12 residues. The V gene's germline CDR1 is MNHEY and CDR2 SVGAGI.

The chain has TRBV5-1 and TRBJ1-1, with D hard to call. Trimming removed 0 bases from V and 4 bases from J, with 16 bases in between. CDR3 length: 16 residues. The germline gives CDR1 SGHRS, CDR2 YFSETQ. CDR3 bases: TGCGCCAGCAGCTTGGGTGGAGAAAGACGGGGCACTGAAGCTTTCTTT. Translated: CASSLGGERRGTEAFF.

V usage is TRBV4-1 and J usage is TRBJ2-4; 9 bases map to TRBD2. The J segment lost 0 bases and the V segment lost 1 base, leaving 4 bases of the junction unmatched. This CDR3 is built from 17 residues. The germline V gene has CDR1 MGHRA and CDR2 YSYEKL. The CDR3 sequence is CASSQGLAVLAKNIQYF. CDR3 in DNA: TGCGCCAGCAGCCAAGGACTAGCGGTGCTAGCCAAAAACATTCAGTACTTC.

The chain combines TRBV6-1 with TRBJ2-6; no definite D call. V gave up 4 bases and J gave up 1 base, with 14 bases separating them. The CDR3 covers 17 residues. Germline V gives CDR1 MNHNS, CDR2 SASEGT. The CDR3 DNA follows: TGTGCCAGCAGTGCCCAGAACATAATTTCTGGGGCCAACGTCCTGACTTTC. It codes for CASSAQNIISGANVLTF.

The rearrangement joins TRBV5-1 to TRBJ2-5; TRBD2 matches 7 bases. This CDR3 has 12 amino acids. The germline gives CDR1 SGHRS, CDR2 YFSETQ. With 0 bases clipped from V and 7 bases from J, the junction kept 0 bases outside the gene matches. CDR3 DNA: TGCGCCAGCAGCTTGGCGGGGGGGACCCAGTACTTC. Translation gives CASSLAGGTQYF.

The rearrangement uses TRBV29-1 and TRBJ1-2; possible D gene TRBD1, 5 bases. Between the trimmed V and J ends, which lost 4 bases and 4 bases, there was a span of 16 bases. The CDR3 is 14 amino acids. Germline assignment: CDR1 SQVTM and CDR2 ANQGSEA. In DNA, the CDR3 is TGCAGCGTTGTCGCCCGGGGGGTCGGCTATGGCTACACCTTC. Amino acid sequence: CSVVARGVGYGYTF.

The chain couples TRBV6-1 to TRBJ2-3, with a weak D call TRBD1 (6 bases). CDR1 is MNHNS, CDR2 SASEGT, per germline. V lost 2 bases and J lost 6, with 15 bases in between. The CDR3 totals 15 residues. The CDR3 here is CASSETPGDPDTQYF. CDR3 coding DNA: TGTGCCAGCAGTGAAACTCCAGGGGACCCCGATACGCAGTATTTT.